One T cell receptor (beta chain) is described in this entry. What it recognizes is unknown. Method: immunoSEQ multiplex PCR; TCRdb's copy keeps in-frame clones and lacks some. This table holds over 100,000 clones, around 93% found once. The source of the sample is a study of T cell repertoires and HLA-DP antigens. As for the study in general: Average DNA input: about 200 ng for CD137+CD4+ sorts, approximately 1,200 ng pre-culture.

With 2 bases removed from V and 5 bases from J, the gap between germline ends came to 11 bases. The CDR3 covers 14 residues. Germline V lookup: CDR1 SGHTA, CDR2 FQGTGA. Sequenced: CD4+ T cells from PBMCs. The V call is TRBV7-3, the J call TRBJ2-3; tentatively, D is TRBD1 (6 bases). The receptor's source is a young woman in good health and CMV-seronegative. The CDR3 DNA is TGTGCCAGCAGCTTACGCTCAGGGGAAGATACGCAGTATTTT. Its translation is CASSLRSGEDTQYF.